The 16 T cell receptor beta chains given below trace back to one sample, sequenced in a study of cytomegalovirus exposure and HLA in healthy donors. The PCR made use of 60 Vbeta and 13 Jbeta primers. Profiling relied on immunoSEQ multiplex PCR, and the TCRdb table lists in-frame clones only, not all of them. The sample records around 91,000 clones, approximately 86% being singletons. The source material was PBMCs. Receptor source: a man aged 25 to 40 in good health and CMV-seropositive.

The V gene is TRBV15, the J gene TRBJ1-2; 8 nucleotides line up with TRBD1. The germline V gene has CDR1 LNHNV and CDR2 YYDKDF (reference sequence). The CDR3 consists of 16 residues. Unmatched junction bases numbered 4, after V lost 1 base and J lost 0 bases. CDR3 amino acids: CATSRGRTGPNYGYTF. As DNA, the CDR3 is TGTGCCACCAGCAGAGGGCGGACAGGGCCTAACTATGGCTACACCTTC.

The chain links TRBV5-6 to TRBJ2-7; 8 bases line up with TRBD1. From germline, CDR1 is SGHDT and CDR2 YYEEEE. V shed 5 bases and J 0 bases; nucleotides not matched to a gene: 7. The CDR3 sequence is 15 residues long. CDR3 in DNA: TGTGCCAGCAGAAAGGACAGGGCTTCCTCCTACGAGCAGTACTTC. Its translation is CASRKDRASSYEQYF. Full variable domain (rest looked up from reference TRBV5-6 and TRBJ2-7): DAGVTQSPTHLIKTRGQQVTLRCSPKSGHDTVSWYQQALGQGPQFIFQYYEEEERQRGNFPDRFSGHQFPNYSSELNVNALLLGDSALYLCASRKDRASSYEQYFGPGTRLTVT.

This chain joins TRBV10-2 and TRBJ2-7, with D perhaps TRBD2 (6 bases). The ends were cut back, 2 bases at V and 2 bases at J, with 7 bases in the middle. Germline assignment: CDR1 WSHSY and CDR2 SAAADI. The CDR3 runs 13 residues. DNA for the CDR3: TGCGCCAGCAGTGAGGCGGGACCCTACGAGCAGTACTTC. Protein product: CASSEAGPYEQYF.

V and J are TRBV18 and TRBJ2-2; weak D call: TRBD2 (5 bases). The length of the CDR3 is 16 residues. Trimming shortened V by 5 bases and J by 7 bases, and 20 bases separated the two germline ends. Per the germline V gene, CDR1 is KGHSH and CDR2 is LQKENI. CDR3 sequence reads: CASSSNGRNGGGELFF. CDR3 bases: TGTGCCAGCTCATCAAATGGTAGAAACGGAGGCGGGGAGCTGTTTTTT.

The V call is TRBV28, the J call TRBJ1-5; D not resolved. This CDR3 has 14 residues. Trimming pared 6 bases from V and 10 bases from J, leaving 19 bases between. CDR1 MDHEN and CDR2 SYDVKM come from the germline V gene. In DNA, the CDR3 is TGTGCCAGCAGGGGCCGCAAGTCCGACGACCCCCAGCATTTT. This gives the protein CASRGRKSDDPQHF.

The CDR3 DNA is TGCGCCAGCAGCCAAAGGACAGGGGGGAACTATGGCTACACCTTC. This encodes CASSQRTGGNYGYTF. The rearrangement joins TRBV4-1 to TRBJ1-2; 10 bases map to TRBD1. Germline CDR1 is MGHRA and CDR2 is YSYEKL. The CDR3 runs 15 residues. With 2 bases clipped from V and 2 bases from J, the junction kept 2 bases outside the gene matches.

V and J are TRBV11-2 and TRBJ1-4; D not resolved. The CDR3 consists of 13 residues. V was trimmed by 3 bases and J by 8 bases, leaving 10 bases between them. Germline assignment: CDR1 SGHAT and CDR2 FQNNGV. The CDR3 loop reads CASSFSGSEKLFF. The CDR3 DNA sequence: TGTGCCAGCAGCTTCTCGGGTTCGGAAAAACTGTTTTTT.

As DNA, the CDR3 is TGTGCCAGCAGCTTAGCAGTCGGTGGGACACTCTCCAATGAGCAGTTCTTC. Protein product: CASSLAVGGTLSNEQFF. The J gene is TRBJ2-1, the V gene TRBV7-9, with D perhaps TRBD1 (6 bases). The CDR3 runs to 17 residues. V was cut by 0 bases and J by 6 bases, with 18 bases left in between. CDR1 and CDR2 from the germline V gene are SEHNR and FQNEAQ (reference sequence).

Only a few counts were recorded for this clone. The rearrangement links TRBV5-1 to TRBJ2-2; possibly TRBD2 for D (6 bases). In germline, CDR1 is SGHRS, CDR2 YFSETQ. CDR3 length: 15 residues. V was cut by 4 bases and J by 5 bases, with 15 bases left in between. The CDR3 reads CASSTEGSGTGELFF. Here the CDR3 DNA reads TGCGCCAGCAGCACTGAGGGTAGCGGTACCGGGGAGCTGTTTTTT.

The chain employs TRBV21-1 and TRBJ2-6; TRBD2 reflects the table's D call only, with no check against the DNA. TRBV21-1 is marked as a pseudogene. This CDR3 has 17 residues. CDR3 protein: CARIKRLHLSGANVLTF. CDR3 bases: TGTGCCAGAATTAAGCGGTTACATTTGTCTGGGGCCAACGTCCTGACTTTC.

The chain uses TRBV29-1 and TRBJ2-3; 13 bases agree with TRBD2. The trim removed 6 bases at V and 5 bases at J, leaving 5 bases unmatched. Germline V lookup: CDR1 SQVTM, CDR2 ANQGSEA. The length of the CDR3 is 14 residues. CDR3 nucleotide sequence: TGCAGCGTCCTGGGACTAGCGGGGATAGATACGCAGTATTTT. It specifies CSVLGLAGIDTQYF.

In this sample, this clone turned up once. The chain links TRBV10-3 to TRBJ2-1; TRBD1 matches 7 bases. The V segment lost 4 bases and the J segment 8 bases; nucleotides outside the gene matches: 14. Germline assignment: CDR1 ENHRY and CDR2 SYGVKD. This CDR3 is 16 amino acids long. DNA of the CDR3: TGTGCCATCAGTGGGAGACAGGGTTGGGCTATTCATGAGCAGTTCTTC. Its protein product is CAISGRQGWAIHEQFF.

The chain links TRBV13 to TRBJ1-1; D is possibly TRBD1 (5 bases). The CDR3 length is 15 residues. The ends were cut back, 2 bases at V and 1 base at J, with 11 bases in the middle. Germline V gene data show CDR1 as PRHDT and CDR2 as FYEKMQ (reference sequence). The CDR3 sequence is CASSLMGRANTEAFF. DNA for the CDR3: TGTGCCAGCAGCTTAATGGGCAGGGCGAACACTGAAGCTTTCTTT. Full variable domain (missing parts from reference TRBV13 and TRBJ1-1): AAGVIQSPRHLIKEKRETATLKCYPIPRHDTVYWYQQGPGQDPQFLISFYEKMQSDKGSIPDRFSAQQFSDYHSELNMSSLELGDSALYFCASSLMGRANTEAFFGQGTRLTVV.

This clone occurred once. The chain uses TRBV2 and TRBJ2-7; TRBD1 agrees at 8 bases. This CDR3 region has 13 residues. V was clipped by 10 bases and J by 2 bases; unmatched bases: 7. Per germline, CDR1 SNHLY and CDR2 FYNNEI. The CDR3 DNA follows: TGTGCCAACTCGGACAGGGAGACCTACGAGCAGTACTTC. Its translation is CANSDRETYEQYF.

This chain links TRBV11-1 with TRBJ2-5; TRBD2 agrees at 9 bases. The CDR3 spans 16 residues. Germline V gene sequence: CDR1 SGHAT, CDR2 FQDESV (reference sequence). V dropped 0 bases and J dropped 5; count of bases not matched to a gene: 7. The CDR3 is CASSLAGGRALETQYF. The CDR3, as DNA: TGTGCCAGCAGCTTAGCGGGCGGGAGGGCCCTGGAGACCCAGTACTTC.

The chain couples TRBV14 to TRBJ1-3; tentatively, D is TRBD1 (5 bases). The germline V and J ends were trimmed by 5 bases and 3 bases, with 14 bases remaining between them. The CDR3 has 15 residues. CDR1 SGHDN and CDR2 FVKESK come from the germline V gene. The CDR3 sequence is CASSSSWGFGNTIYF. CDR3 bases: TGTGCCAGCAGCTCAAGTTGGGGCTTTGGAAACACCATATATTTT. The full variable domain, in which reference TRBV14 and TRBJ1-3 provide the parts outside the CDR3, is EAGVTQFPSHSVIEKGQTVTLRCDPISGHDNLYWYRRVMGKEIKFLLHFVKESKQDESGMPNNRFLAERTGGTYSTLKVQPAELEDSGVYFCASSSSWGFGNTIYFGEGSWLTVV.